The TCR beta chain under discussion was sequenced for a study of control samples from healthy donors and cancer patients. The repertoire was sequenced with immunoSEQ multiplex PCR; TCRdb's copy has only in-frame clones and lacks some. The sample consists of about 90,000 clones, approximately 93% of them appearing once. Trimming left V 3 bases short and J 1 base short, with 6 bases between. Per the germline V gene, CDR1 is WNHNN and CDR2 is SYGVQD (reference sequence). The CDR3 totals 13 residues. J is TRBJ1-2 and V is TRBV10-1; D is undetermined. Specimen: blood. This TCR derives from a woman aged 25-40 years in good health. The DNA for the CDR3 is TGCGCCAGCAGTGAAAGTATTAACTATGGCTACACCTTC. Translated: CASSESINYGYTF.